The 32 T cell receptor beta chains below were found in one sample sequenced in a study of shared clonotypes between healthy human individuals. CD45RO-negative, CCR7-selected cells formed the naive CD8 fraction, which excluded terminally differentiated effector memory CD45RA+ cells. The repertoire was sequenced with immunoSEQ multiplex PCR; TCRdb's copy has only in-frame clones and lacks some. The table has about 2,100,000 clones, about 92% seen once. Sample: naive CD8+ T cells from PBMCs. These receptor sequences come from a man younger than 35 in good health. Some clones in this sample may be carry-over from other donors' samples.

The rearrangement uses TRBV29-1 and TRBJ2-5; TRBD2 matches at 7 bases. The germline gives CDR1 SQVTM, CDR2 ANQGSEA. V trimming: 0 bases; J trimming: 5 bases; junction bases outside the gene matches: 9. This CDR3 is 15 amino acids long. DNA for the CDR3: TGCAGCGTTGAAGACACATCCGGGGGGTGGGAGACCCAGTACTTC. It translates to CSVEDTSGGWETQYF.

To note about this clone: The sample carries other DNA sequences with the same CDR3. The chain carries TRBV27 and TRBJ2-7, with 7 bases identical to TRBD1. CDR3 length equals 14 residues. CDR1 is MNHEY, CDR2 SMNVEV, per germline (reference sequence). Unmatched junction bases numbered 7, after V lost 5 bases and J lost 3 bases. CDR3 in DNA: TGTGCCAGCAGTCTCCGACAGGGTCACTACGAGCAGTACTTC. Its protein product is CASSLRQGHYEQYF.

This chain joins TRBV4-1 and TRBJ2-3; 7 bases line up with TRBD2. V gave up 4 bases and J gave up 0 bases; unmatched junction bases: 4. CDR1 and CDR2 from the germline V gene are MGHRA and YSYEKL. This CDR3 spans 15 amino acids. Here the CDR3 reads CASSLQRGSTDTQYF. Written as DNA, the CDR3 is TGCGCCAGCAGCCTACAGCGGGGTAGCACAGATACGCAGTATTTT.

The chain joins TRBV11-2 to TRBJ2-7; D possibly corresponds to TRBD1 (5 bases). The V end lost 0 bases, the J end lost 2 bases, and 11 bases lay between the germline ends. This CDR3 is built from 15 residues. Germline values: CDR1 SGHAT, CDR2 FQNNGV. CDR3 sequence (DNA): TGTGCCAGCAGCTTAGAGGGGCTCCTACCCTACGAGCAGTACTTC. It translates to CASSLEGLLPYEQYF.

This clone was picked up one time. The rearrangement uses TRBV29-1 and TRBJ2-7, with 12 bases that match TRBD2. Germline CDR1 SQVTM, CDR2 ANQGSEA. The length of the CDR3 is 15 residues. Unmatched junction bases numbered 7, after V lost 6 bases and J lost 1 base. CDR3 loop: CSVVGLAGKSYEQYF. CDR3 in DNA: TGCAGCGTGGTGGGACTAGCGGGCAAGTCCTACGAGCAGTACTTC.

This sequence joins TRBV28 and TRBJ2-2; a possible D gene is TRBD2 (5 bases). CDR1 and CDR2 from the germline V gene are MDHEN and SYDVKM. CDR3 length: 12 amino acids. The V gene lost 8 bases and the J gene lost 4 bases, with 8 bases spanning the gap. The DNA of the CDR3 is TGTGCCAGCGGCAGCGGCACCGGGGAGCTGTTTTTT. This encodes CASGSGTGELFF.

The V call is TRBV27, the J call TRBJ2-3; the match to TRBD2 covers 9 bases. Trimming cost V 5 bases and J 3 bases; bases outside gene matches: 15. The CDR3 is 18 amino acids. In germline, CDR1 is MNHEY, CDR2 SMNVEV (reference sequence). CDR3 region: CASSLQFNSGRGTDTQYF. The CDR3 region has the DNA TGTGCCAGCAGTCTTCAATTTAATAGCGGGAGAGGTACAGATACGCAGTATTTT.

The rearrangement links TRBV19 to TRBJ1-1; no clear D. The CDR3 spans 14 residues. Trimming shortened V by 4 bases and J by 4 bases, and 13 bases separated the two germline ends. Germline values: CDR1 LNHDA, CDR2 SQIVND (reference sequence). CDR3 region: CASSTAFTATEAFF. The DNA of the CDR3 is TGTGCCAGTAGTACCGCCTTCACGGCCACTGAAGCTTTCTTT.

This clone has just one count. This rearrangement joins TRBV7-9 to TRBJ2-3, with TRBD1 as a possible D gene (6 bases). Trimming removed 1 base at V and 2 bases at J, with 16 bases between. Germline V gene data show CDR1 as SEHNR and CDR2 as FQNEAQ (reference sequence). The CDR3 runs 17 residues. As DNA, the CDR3 is TGTGCCAGCAGCTTAGGAATTTTGGGGGCGTCCACAGATACGCAGTATTTT. Encoded protein: CASSLGILGASTDTQYF.

The table lists this clone with a few counts. Other DNA sequences from this sample encode an identical CDR3 as well. The chain combines TRBV27 with TRBJ2-2; 9 bases match TRBD1. The ends lost 3 bases at V and 1 base at J; junction bases unmatched: 0. Germline assignment: CDR1 MNHEY and CDR2 SMNVEV (reference sequence). This CDR3 is 15 amino acids long. The CDR3 is CASSLGQGNTGELFF. The CDR3 nucleotides are TGTGCCAGCAGTTTGGGACAGGGGAACACCGGGGAGCTGTTTTTT.

This rearrangement joins TRBV5-6 to TRBJ2-5, with 10 bases matching TRBD2. Trimming cost V 0 bases and J 4 bases; bases outside gene matches: 15. Germline CDR1 reads SGHDT; CDR2 reads YYEEEE. The CDR3 is 19 residues long. CDR3 DNA: TGTGCCAGCAGCTTGGCGTCTAGCGGGAGTCGGGCCCTTAGAGAGACCCAGTACTTC. Its protein product is CASSLASSGSRALRETQYF.

The V and J genes are TRBV28 and TRBJ1-1, with D possibly matching TRBD1 (5 bases). Germline V lookup: CDR1 MDHEN, CDR2 SYDVKM. V lost 6 bases and J 7 bases, leaving 12 bases between the germline ends. This CDR3 has 12 residues. The CDR3 reads CASRAGPREAFF. Here the CDR3 DNA reads TGTGCCAGCAGGGCGGGACCCCGTGAAGCTTTCTTT.

The J gene is TRBJ2-7, the V gene TRBV7-8; the match to TRBD2 covers 7 bases. The length of the CDR3 is 15 residues. Germline assignment: CDR1 SGHVS and CDR2 FQNEAQ. Unmatched junction bases numbered 8, after V lost 1 base and J lost 5 bases. The CDR3 bases are TGTGCCAGCAGCTTAGGAGCGGGGCCCATCCACGAGCAGTACTTC. This translates into CASSLGAGPIHEQYF.

The chain employs TRBV14 and TRBJ2-6, with unresolved D. Germline values: CDR1 SGHDN, CDR2 FVKESK. The CDR3 spans 16 residues. The V and J ends lost 3 bases and 0 bases respectively, with 9 bases between them. CDR3 in amino acids: CASSQKELSGANVLTF. As DNA, the CDR3 is TGTGCCAGCAGCCAGAAGGAGCTCTCTGGGGCCAACGTCCTGACTTTC.

With respect to this clone: Other DNA sequences in the sample encode the same CDR3. CDR3: CASSLGASYEQYF. The DNA of the CDR3 is TGTGCCAGCAGCTTAGGGGCCTCCTACGAGCAGTACTTC. This chain uses TRBV7-9 with TRBJ2-5; D gene unclear. Judging by the DNA end, TRBJ2-7 fits better; the J call may be wrong. Germline CDR1 is SEHNR and CDR2 is FQNEAQ (reference sequence). There are 13 residues in the CDR3.

This rearrangement joins TRBV11-3 to TRBJ2-1, with 7 nucleotides matching TRBD1. The CDR3 extends over 16 amino acids. V shed 1 base, J shed 2 bases, and the junction held 5 bases outside the gene matches. Germline V lookup: CDR1 SGHNT, CDR2 YENEEA. The CDR3 loop reads CASSLAGTATYNEQFF. The CDR3 DNA reads TGTGCCAGCAGCTTAGCCGGGACAGCCACCTACAATGAGCAGTTCTTC. Using reference TRBV11-3 and TRBJ2-1 for the parts outside the CDR3, the full variable domain is EAGVVQSPRYKIIEKKQPVAFWCNPISGHNTLYWYLQNLGQGPELLIRYENEEAVDDSQLPKDRFSAERLKGVDSTLKIQPAELGDSAVYLCASSLAGTATYNEQFFGPGTRLTVL.

V and J are TRBV11-2 and TRBJ2-1; D is perhaps TRBD1 or TRBD2 (6 bases each). Trimming removed 5 bases from V and 0 bases from J, with 11 bases in between. CDR1 SGHAT and CDR2 FQNNGV come from the germline V gene. This CDR3 has 15 amino acids. CDR3 residues: CASSLEGGSYNEQFF. DNA for the CDR3: TGTGCCAGCAGCCTGGAGGGGGGCTCCTACAATGAGCAGTTCTTC.

Worth noting for this clone: At one end the junction does not follow the germline gene, possibly because of a read error. The rearrangement joins TRBV6-6 to TRBJ2-7, with TRBD1 matching 10 bases. Looked up from germline, CDR1 is MNHNY and CDR2 is SVGAGI (reference sequence). The CDR3 runs to 12 residues. The CDR3 nucleotides are TGTGCCAGCAGTTACCAACCCGGGACAGGGGCGTTC. Protein product: CASSYQPGTGAF.

In regard to this clone: Additional DNA sequences in this sample encode the identical CDR3. The chain couples TRBV27 to TRBJ2-3; 8 bases fit TRBD2. This CDR3 is built from 16 residues. The germline V gene has CDR1 MNHEY and CDR2 SMNVEV (reference sequence). V was clipped by 1 base and J by 4 bases; unmatched bases: 7. CDR3 DNA sequence: TGTGCCAGCAGTTTATGGTCGGGAGGGGTTTCAGATACGCAGTATTTT. It yields the protein CASSLWSGGVSDTQYF.

Remarks on this clone: This sample includes further DNA sequences coding for the same CDR3. The chain is built from TRBV4-3 and TRBJ2-7; the match to TRBD2 covers 11 bases. J gave up 3 bases and V 1 base, and 5 bases lay outside the gene matches. Germline loops: CDR1 LGHNA, CDR2 YSLEER. The CDR3 totals 16 residues. In nucleotides, the CDR3 is TGCGCCAGCAGCCAAGGCCGACTAGCGGGAAACTACGAGCAGTACTTC. This translates into CASSQGRLAGNYEQYF.

This chain connects TRBV28 to TRBJ1-1; 10 positions agree with TRBD1. Germline CDR1 and CDR2: MDHEN and SYDVKM. This CDR3 spans 14 amino acids. J gave up 1 base and V 6 bases, and 2 bases lay outside the gene matches. CDR3: CASRWTGGNTEAFF. The CDR3 bases are TGTGCCAGCAGGTGGACAGGGGGGAACACTGAAGCTTTCTTT.

The V and J genes are TRBV19 and TRBJ2-7; D may be TRBD1 (5 bases). V was pared by 4 bases and J by 4 bases, with 11 bases between. The CDR3 consists of 13 residues. CDR1 LNHDA and CDR2 SQIVND come from the germline V gene (reference sequence). The CDR3 loop is CASSKDRLYEQYF. Written as DNA, the CDR3 is TGTGCCAGTAGTAAAGACAGATTATACGAGCAGTACTTC.

The CDR3 protein is CASSISGPDRGSYEQYF. The CDR3, as DNA: TGTGCCAGTAGTATCTCCGGGCCGGACAGGGGCTCCTACGAGCAGTACTTC. The V and J genes are TRBV19 and TRBJ2-7, with 9 bases identical to TRBD1. The CDR3 runs to 17 residues. Germline V CDR1 and CDR2: LNHDA, SQIVND (reference sequence). V lost 3 bases, J lost 0 bases, and 9 bases stayed unmatched.

This clone was observed a handful of times. This chain uses TRBV7-9 with TRBJ1-5, with D uncertain. Per the germline V gene, CDR1 is SEHNR and CDR2 is FQNEAQ (reference sequence). Trimming left V 4 bases short and J 3 bases short, with 10 bases between. The CDR3 has 14 residues. The DNA of the CDR3 is TGTGCCAGCAGCTCGGGAGGGCTCAATCAGCCCCAGCATTTT. It translates to CASSSGGLNQPQHF.

V is TRBV11-3 and J is TRBJ1-4; D uncertain. Trimming left V 1 base short and J 7 bases short, with 4 bases between. CDR1 SGHNT and CDR2 YENEEA come from the germline V gene. This CDR3 has 12 residues. The CDR3 DNA reads as TGTGCCAGCAGCTTAGCGTGTGAAAAACTGTTTTTT. It yields the protein CASSLACEKLFF. Looking up the rest from reference TRBV11-3 and TRBJ1-4 gives the full variable domain: EAGVVQSPRYKIIEKKQPVAFWCNPISGHNTLYWYLQNLGQGPELLIRYENEEAVDDSQLPKDRFSAERLKGVDSTLKIQPAELGDSAVYLCASSLACEKLFFGSGTQLSVL.

The rearrangement uses TRBV6-1 and TRBJ2-7; 11 bases match TRBD1. Germline V CDR1 and CDR2: MNHNS, SASEGT. V shed 2 bases and J 5 bases; nucleotides not matched to a gene: 14. The CDR3 covers 18 residues. The CDR3 DNA reads TGTGCCAGCAGTGAACTGGTTTGGCGGACAGGGGGCTTTAACGAGCAGTACTTC. It translates to CASSELVWRTGGFNEQYF.

The chain has TRBV18 and TRBJ2-7, with 7 bases aligning to TRBD1. This CDR3 has 15 residues. Germline CDR1 reads KGHSH; CDR2 reads LQKENI. V trimming: 3 bases; J trimming: 4 bases; junction bases outside the gene matches: 9. Here the CDR3 reads CASSPHDRVGYEQYF. The CDR3 bases are TGTGCCAGCTCACCGCACGACAGGGTAGGGTACGAGCAGTACTTC. Using reference TRBV18 and TRBJ2-7 for the parts outside the CDR3, the full variable domain is NAGVMQNPRHLVRRRGQEARLRCSPMKGHSHVYWYRQLPEEGLKFMVYLQKENIIDESGMPKERFSAEFPKEGPSILRIQQVVRGDSAAYFCASSPHDRVGYEQYFGPGTRLTVT.

This clone was seen a single time. The chain couples TRBV15 to TRBJ1-3; 12 bases map to TRBD1. This CDR3 is built from 18 residues. Trimming took 0 bases from V and 4 from J; bases not matched to a gene: 7. Per germline, CDR1 LNHNV and CDR2 YYDKDF (reference sequence). In DNA form, the CDR3 reads TGTGCCACCAGCAGAGATGGGGACAGGGGGCTAAGGGGAAACACCATATATTTT. This gives the protein CATSRDGDRGLRGNTIYF.

The V gene is TRBV27, the J gene TRBJ1-1, with D unresolved. V was shortened by 2 bases and J by 1 base, with 11 bases between the two germline ends. Germline lookup yields CDR1 MNHEY and CDR2 SMNVEV (reference sequence). This CDR3 is 15 amino acids long. CDR3 DNA: TGTGCCAGCAGTTTAATCGGTCGGGGGAACACTGAAGCTTTCTTT. It is translated as CASSLIGRGNTEAFF.

This clone showed up just once. The J gene is TRBJ2-5, the V gene TRBV5-1; no reliable D call. Germline assignment: CDR1 SGHRS and CDR2 YFSETQ. Trimming pared 3 bases from V and 2 bases from J, leaving 11 bases between. The CDR3 has 14 amino acids. This CDR3 is CASSSPGLQETQYF. CDR3 DNA sequence: TGCGCCAGCAGCTCCCCGGGCCTACAAGAGACCCAGTACTTC.

This clone has more than one count but fewer than ten. V is TRBV7-9 and J is TRBJ1-1; 10 positions agree with TRBD1. This CDR3 is 15 amino acids long. J lost 0 bases, V lost 5 bases, and 3 bases had no gene match. Germline V CDR1 and CDR2: SEHNR, FQNEAQ (reference sequence). CDR3 DNA: TGTGCCAGCAGCATCGGACAGGGGGTGAACACTGAAGCTTTCTTT. This encodes CASSIGQGVNTEAFF.

V and J are TRBV4-3 and TRBJ2-3; tentative D call: TRBD2 (5 bases). This CDR3 region has 19 residues. Germline V gene sequence: CDR1 LGHNA, CDR2 YSLEER. The V end was cut by 1 base, the J end by 4 bases, with 24 bases between. The CDR3 nucleotides are TGCGCCAGCAGCCAAGGGGGAGTTGAGGAAGTCTTGGTAGCAGATACGCAGTATTTT. Amino acid sequence: CASSQGGVEEVLVADTQYF.